The 24 T cell receptor beta chains in this list originate from one sample, sequenced in a study of Graves' ophthalmopathy and Graves' hyperthyroidism. Transcripts of RNA were the source for amplifying TCR beta CDR3 regions. HTBI-primed first-round RT-PCR preceded second-round multiplex PCR. TCRdb reprocessed the multiplex PCR reads via MiXCR and lists one record per CDR3 protein. The repertoire includes over a million distinct CDR3 sequences, about 35% of them detected once, and 11% sits in the top ten. The sequenced sample was peripheral blood or thyroid tissue (not recorded which). The receptors originated from an adult man with Graves' hyperthyroidism.

This clonotype was observed many times. CDR3 loop: CASSLTGGLSEAFF. The CDR3 DNA follows: TGTGCCAGCAGCTTGACAGGGGGTTTGTCTGAAGCTTTCTTT. This chain uses TRBV7-9 with TRBJ1-1, with TRBD1 identical over 9 bases. The CDR3 runs 14 residues. Germline V gives CDR1 SEHNR, CDR2 FQNEAQ (reference sequence). The J segment lost 6 bases and the V segment lost 3 bases, leaving 5 bases of the junction unmatched.

This clonotype has only a few counts. The CDR3 sequence: CAISEKGQLHNQPQYF. The CDR3 region has the DNA TGTGCCATCAGTGAGAAAGGACAGCTCCACAATCAGCCCCAGTACTTC. V gene TRBV10-3 combines with J gene TRBJ2-5; D is possibly TRBD1 (6 bases). The V end lost 2 bases, the J end lost 9 bases, and 22 bases lay between the germline ends. The CDR3 sequence is 16 residues long. Germline values: CDR1 ENHRY, CDR2 SYGVKD.

This clonotype was counted many times. This chain connects TRBV5-1 to TRBJ2-7; tentative D call: TRBD1 (6 bases). Germline V lookup: CDR1 SGHRS, CDR2 YFSETQ. V shed 1 base and J shed 5 bases, with 7 bases lying between them. CDR3 length: 12 amino acids. For the CDR3, the DNA is TGCGCCAGCAGCTTGAACAGGGACGAGCAGTACTTC. Translation: CASSLNRDEQYF.

The sample holds many counts of this clonotype. The J gene is TRBJ2-7, the V gene TRBV7-9; the match to TRBD1 covers 7 bases. Germline lookup yields CDR1 SEHNR and CDR2 FQNEAQ (reference sequence). The V and J ends lost 5 bases and 0 bases, in that order; junction bases with no gene match: 10. There are 16 residues in the CDR3. The CDR3 sequence is CASSIPTGTSSYEQYF. CDR3 nucleotide sequence: TGTGCCAGCAGCATTCCGACAGGGACGAGCTCCTACGAGCAGTACTTC.

This clonotype was seen many times. The chain couples TRBV29-1 to TRBJ1-4; maybe TRBD1 (5 bases). Trimming pared 2 bases from V and 13 bases from J, leaving 11 bases between. This CDR3 region has 11 residues. Germline V gene data show CDR1 as SQVTM and CDR2 as ANQGSEA. The chain's CDR3 is CSVEQGTGLFF. CDR3 nucleotide sequence: TGCAGCGTTGAACAGGGCACCGGACTGTTTTTT.

The chain recombines TRBV7-3 with TRBJ2-5, with D hard to call. CDR1 SGHTA and CDR2 FQGTGA come from the germline V gene. The length of the CDR3 is 15 residues. With 5 bases removed from V and 9 bases from J, the gap between germline ends came to 22 bases. The DNA for the CDR3 is TGTGCCAGCAGCCTAGATGGGCTGAGCAATCAGCCCCAGTACTTC. It is translated as CASSLDGLSNQPQYF.

This clonotype was detected only once. The J gene is TRBJ1-6, the V gene TRBV7-9, with 8 bases that match TRBD1. Germline V gene sequence: CDR1 SEHNR, CDR2 FQNEAQ (reference sequence). J gave up 9 bases and V 5 bases, and 12 bases lay outside the gene matches. The CDR3 sequence is 16 residues long. CDR3 amino acids: CASSQRTGNVGSPLHF. CDR3 sequence (DNA): TGTGCCAGCAGCCAACGGACAGGGAATGTTGGTTCACCCCTCCACTTT.

CDR3 in amino acids: CASSFVLPRNSGANVLTF. The CDR3 region has the DNA TGTGCCAGCAGTTTTGTTCTTCCCAGAAACTCTGGGGCCAACGTCCTGACTTTC. This chain links TRBV12-3 or TRBV12-4 with TRBJ2-6; no reliable D call. The CDR3 consists of 18 residues. V lost 3 bases and J 0 bases, leaving 15 bases between the germline ends.

This clonotype showed up just a few times. This chain links TRBV6-5 with TRBJ2-7, with 10 bases that match TRBD1. Germline CDR1 and CDR2: MNHEY and SVGAGI. The CDR3 spans 14 residues. The ends lost 6 bases at V and 6 bases at J; junction bases unmatched: 8. The CDR3 here is CASRGTGENGEQYF. CDR3 sequence (DNA): TGTGCCAGCAGGGGGACAGGGGAGAACGGCGAGCAGTACTTC.

This clonotype was recorded a few times. The chain carries TRBV9 and TRBJ2-7; weak D call: TRBD2 (5 bases). This CDR3 has 15 residues. V lost 4 bases to trimming and J lost 1 base, with 15 bases between them. Germline assignment: CDR1 SGDLS and CDR2 YYNGEE. Here the CDR3 DNA reads TGTGCCAGCAGCCAAGGGAATACGGGATCCTACGAGCAGTACTTC. It specifies CASSQGNTGSYEQYF.

The chain has TRBV2 and TRBJ2-7, with D perhaps matching TRBD1 or TRBD2 (5 bases each). Trimming took off 6 bases at V and 4 bases at J, with 19 bases between the two ends. Germline values: CDR1 SNHLY, CDR2 FYNNEI. This CDR3 is 15 amino acids long. CDR3 in DNA: TGTGCCAGCAGCCTCCAGGAGGTTAGGGGATACGAGCAGTACTTC. Translated, it gives CASSLQEVRGYEQYF.

This chain links TRBV5-4 with TRBJ2-3; 9 bases fit TRBD2. This CDR3 spans 15 amino acids. The V segment lost 5 bases and the J segment 0 bases; nucleotides outside the gene matches: 4. Germline assignment: CDR1 SGHNT and CDR2 YYREEE (reference sequence). CDR3 amino acids: CASSSAGGSTDTQYF. The CDR3 DNA follows: TGTGCCAGCAGTTCAGCGGGGGGAAGCACAGATACGCAGTATTTT.

V and J are TRBV2 and TRBJ1-2, with D possibly being TRBD1 (6 bases). Trimming removed 4 bases at V and 8 bases at J, with 11 bases between. Germline assignment: CDR1 SNHLY and CDR2 FYNNEI. CDR3 length: 12 amino acids. CDR3 nucleotides: TGTGCCAGCAGTGGGACAGCTCGCGGCTACACCTTC. It specifies CASSGTARGYTF. Full variable domain (missing parts from reference TRBV2 and TRBJ1-2): EPEVTQTPSHQVTQMGQEVILRCVPISNHLYFYWYRQILGQKVEFLVSFYNNEISEKSEIFDDQFSVERPDGSNFTLKIRSTKLEDSAMYFCASSGTARGYTFGSGTRLTVV.

This clonotype has just a few counts. V is TRBV5-1 and J is TRBJ1-1, with D uncertain. Trimming cost V 0 bases and J 0 bases, with 9 bases left between them. The length of the CDR3 is 15 residues. The germline CDR1 and CDR2 sequences are SGHRS and YFSETQ. The chain's CDR3 is CASSLGEALNTEAFF. CDR3 nucleotides: TGCGCCAGCAGCTTGGGGGAGGCACTGAACACTGAAGCTTTCTTT.

This chain joins TRBV20-1 and TRBJ2-7, with TRBD1 identical over 10 bases. From germline, CDR1 is DFQATT and CDR2 SNEGSKA (reference sequence). The J segment lost 6 bases and the V segment lost 0 bases, leaving 8 bases of the junction unmatched. CDR3 length: 15 amino acids. The CDR3 DNA follows: TGCAGTGCTAGAGATCGGGACAGGGGTGTAGGCGAGCAGTACTTC. As protein: CSARDRDRGVGEQYF.

This sequence joins TRBV5-1 and TRBJ2-2; 7 positions agree with TRBD2. The CDR3 consists of 13 residues. CDR1 is SGHRS, CDR2 YFSETQ, per germline. V shed 0 bases and J 7 bases; nucleotides not matched to a gene: 0. CDR3 amino acids: CASSLASGGELFF. The CDR3, as DNA: TGCGCCAGCAGCTTGGCTAGCGGCGGGGAGCTGTTTTTT.

This chain links TRBV20-1 with TRBJ1-5; the D gene is possibly TRBD1 (5 bases). The ends were cut back, 5 bases at V and 0 bases at J, with 20 bases in the middle. CDR3 size: 17 residues. The V gene's germline CDR1 is DFQATT and CDR2 SNEGSKA (reference sequence). CDR3 bases: TGCAGTGCTCCCGCTACTCCAGGGAGAGGTAGCAATCAGCCCCAGCATTTT. This codes for CSAPATPGRGSNQPQHF.

Regarding this clonotype: It may be a read error: a sequence one base away is much more abundant. The CDR3 coding sequence is TGTGCCCGCCTCGACAGGGATATTTCACCCCTCCACTTT. Its translation: CARLDRDISPLHF. The chain couples TRBV6-5 to TRBJ1-6; TRBD1 agrees at 7 bases. Germline trimming cut 11 bases from V and 9 bases from J; bases unmatched to any gene: 10. Germline V gene lookup returns CDR1 MNHEY and CDR2 SVGAGI. The CDR3 is made up of 13 amino acids.

The chain combines TRBV7-2 with TRBJ1-5, with 8 nucleotides matching TRBD1. The CDR3 is 17 amino acids. The V and J ends lost 4 bases and 5 bases, in that order; junction bases with no gene match: 13. Looked up from germline, CDR1 is SGHTA and CDR2 is FQGNSA. The CDR3 region has the DNA TGTGCCAGCAGCTCGGGGGTTGGCAGGGGGCTCGATCAGCCCCAGCATTTT. Translating it yields CASSSGVGRGLDQPQHF.

In its sample, this clonotype was seen many times. The chain links TRBV7-8 to TRBJ2-5; D perhaps matches TRBD2 (5 bases). V lost 6 bases, J lost 5 bases, and 13 bases lay in between. This CDR3 spans 13 amino acids. Germline values: CDR1 SGHVS, CDR2 FQNEAQ. CDR3: CASRASNLETQYF. For the CDR3, the DNA is TGTGCCAGCAGAGCTAGCAACTTGGAGACCCAGTACTTC.

In its sample, this clonotype was seen many times. The V gene is TRBV12-3 or TRBV12-4, the J gene TRBJ2-5, with 9 bases that match TRBD2. There are 15 residues in the CDR3. The junction had 6 bases not matched to a gene; V was cut back by 6 bases and J by 1 base. The CDR3 loop is CASRPLAGSQETQYF. The CDR3 DNA reads TGTGCCAGCAGGCCACTAGCGGGTTCCCAAGAGACCCAGTACTTC.

The chain links TRBV29-1 to TRBJ1-1; TRBD1 might be the D (6 bases). With 3 bases removed from V and 13 bases from J, the gap between germline ends came to 12 bases. Germline values: CDR1 SQVTM, CDR2 ANQGSEA. The CDR3 totals 10 residues. CDR3 sequence: CSVEKGGLFF. CDR3 sequence (DNA): TGCAGCGTTGAGAAAGGGGGGCTTTTCTTT.

The chain recombines TRBV25-1 with TRBJ2-5; 8 nucleotides match TRBD1. The CDR3 runs 12 residues. Germline lookup yields CDR1 MGHDK and CDR2 SYGVNS. Unmatched junction bases numbered 3, after V lost 7 bases and J lost 5 bases. CDR3 bases: TGTGCCAGCACAGGGGGCGCGGAGACCCAGTACTTC. Translation: CASTGGAETQYF.

This clonotype occurred a few times. The CDR3 loop is CSATDRVQGNTIYF. The CDR3, as DNA: TGCAGTGCCACTGACAGGGTGCAAGGAAACACCATATATTTT. J is TRBJ1-3 and V is TRBV20-1; 7 positions match TRBD1. CDR3 length: 14 residues. Germline CDR1 is DFQATT and CDR2 is SNEGSKA (reference sequence). V trimming: 6 bases; J trimming: 4 bases; junction bases outside the gene matches: 9.